This T cell receptor (beta chain) was found in a study of T-cell reconstitution after alpha-beta-depleted transplantation in children. Library preparation (for TCRbeta) was performed with unique molecular identifiers. TCRdb re-called the PCR reads through MiXCR, storing one row per CDR3 protein. The repertoire holds hundreds of thousands of distinct CDR3 sequences, with around a sixth as singletons. This clonotype has at least ten counts. The material was PBMCs from the stem cell graft donor, obtained from the stem cell graft. This receptor was identified in a human donor who donated a stem cell graft to a child with acute myeloid leukemia.

The chain's CDR3 is CSARAPGDMDEKLFF. CDR3 nucleotide sequence: TGCAGTGCTAGAGCGCCAGGGGACATGGATGAAAAACTGTTTTTT. V gene TRBV20-1 combines with J gene TRBJ1-4; TRBD1 might be the D (6 bases). Between the trimmed V and J ends, which lost 1 base and 6 bases, there was a span of 15 bases. Germline values: CDR1 DFQATT, CDR2 SNEGSKA (reference sequence). The CDR3 has 15 amino acids.